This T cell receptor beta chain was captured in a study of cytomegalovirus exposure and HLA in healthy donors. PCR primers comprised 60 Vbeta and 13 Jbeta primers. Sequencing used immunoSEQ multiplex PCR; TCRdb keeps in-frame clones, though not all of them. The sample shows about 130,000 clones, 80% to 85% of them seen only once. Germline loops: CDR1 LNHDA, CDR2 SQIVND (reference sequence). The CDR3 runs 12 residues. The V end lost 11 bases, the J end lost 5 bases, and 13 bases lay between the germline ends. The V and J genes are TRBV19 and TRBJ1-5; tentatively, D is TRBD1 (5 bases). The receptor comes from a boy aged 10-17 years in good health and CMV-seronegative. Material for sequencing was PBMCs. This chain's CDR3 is CARTGGDQPQHF. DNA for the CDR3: TGTGCCCGCACAGGCGGGGATCAGCCCCAGCATTTT.